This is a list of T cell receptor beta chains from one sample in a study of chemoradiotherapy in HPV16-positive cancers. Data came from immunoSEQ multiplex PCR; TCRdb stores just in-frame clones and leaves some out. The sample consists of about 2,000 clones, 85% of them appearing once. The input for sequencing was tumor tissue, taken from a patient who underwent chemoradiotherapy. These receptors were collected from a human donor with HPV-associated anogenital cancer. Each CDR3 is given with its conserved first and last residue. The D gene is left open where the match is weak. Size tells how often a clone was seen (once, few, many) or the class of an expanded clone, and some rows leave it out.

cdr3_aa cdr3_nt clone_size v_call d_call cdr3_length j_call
CAISENQSYGYTF TGTGCCATCAGTGAGAATCAGAGCTATGGCTACACCTTC once TRBV10-3 - 13 TRBJ1-2
CASSQFSTYDEQFF TGTGCCAGCAGCCAATTCTCTACCTACGATGAGCAGTTCTTC - TRBV4-2 - 14 TRBJ2-1
CASSHGSGDSSYEQYF TGTGCCAGCAGCCATGGATCAGGTGATAGCTCCTACGAGCAGTACTTC - TRBV4-2 - 16 TRBJ2-7
CANLTGSNQPQHF TGTGCCAACTTAACAGGGAGCAATCAGCCCCAGCATTTT - TRBV10-3 - 13 TRBJ1-5
CASSFITSGSAEQYF TGTGCCAGCAGCTTTATAACTAGCGGGAGTGCCGAGCAGTACTTC - TRBV7-2 TRBD2 15 TRBJ2-7
CASWMVGINYGYTF TGTGCCAGCTGGATGGTGGGAATTAACTATGGCTACACCTTC - TRBV2 - 14 TRBJ1-2
CATTRGGGSLSYNEQFF TGTGCCACCACGCGGGGGGGCGGGAGCCTCTCCTACAATGAGCAGTTCTTC - TRBV7-8 TRBD2 17 TRBJ2-1
CASSPGSTVQETQYF TGTGCCAGCTCACCAGGTTCGACAGTCCAAGAGACCCAGTACTTC - TRBV18 - 15 TRBJ2-5
CASTPEVPNTEAFF TGTGCCAGCACCCCCGAGGTACCGAACACTGAAGCTTTCTTT - TRBV6-1 - 14 TRBJ1-1
CASSPRGVYGYTF TGTGCCAGCAGCCCGAGGGGGGTGTATGGCTACACCTTC - TRBV13 - 13 TRBJ1-2
CASSPGQGIIEAFF TGTGCCAGCAGTCCGGGACAGGGAATTATTGAAGCTTTCTTT - TRBV28 TRBD1 14 TRBJ1-1
CASSLFADQPQHF TGTGCCAGCAGCTTATTTGCGGATCAGCCCCAGCATTTT - TRBV7-9 - 13 TRBJ1-5
CASSRGGVLGTGELFF TGTGCCAGCAGCCGGGGCGGGGTTCTGGGCACCGGGGAGCTGTTTTTT - TRBV7-2 - 16 TRBJ2-2
CASSFRTGGTDTQYF TGTGCCAGCAGCTTTAGAACAGGGGGCACAGATACGCAGTATTTT few TRBV7-9 TRBD1 15 TRBJ2-3
CASSPPTGGTVLNEQFF TGTGCCAGCTCACCACCGACAGGGGGTACGGTGTTGAATGAGCAGTTCTTC - TRBV18 TRBD1 17 TRBJ2-1
CASSGTPSYEQYF TGTGCCAGCAGTGGGACACCCTCCTACGAGCAGTACTTC - TRBV2 - 13 TRBJ2-7
CASSPGGAGEKLFF TGTGCCAGCAGCCCAGGGGGCGCGGGGGAAAAACTGTTTTTT - TRBV2 TRBD1 14 TRBJ1-4
CASARSNYGYTF TGTGCCAGCGCTAGGAGTAACTATGGCTACACCTTC - TRBV6-5 - 12 TRBJ1-2
CASSPRTEFNYGYTF TGTGCCAGCAGCCCAAGGACGGAATTTAACTATGGCTACACCTTC - TRBV14 - 15 TRBJ1-2
CASSHTGSAYEQYF TGTGCCAGCAGTCATACAGGATCAGCCTACGAGCAGTACTTC - TRBV27 - 14 TRBJ2-7
CASSPTLGEQYF TGTGCCAGCTCACCGACCCTGGGCGAGCAGTACTTC - TRBV18 - 12 TRBJ2-7
CASSLATGQGDTEAFF TGTGCCAGCAGCTTGGCGACGGGACAGGGGGACACTGAAGCTTTCTTT - TRBV7-9 TRBD1 16 TRBJ1-1
CASSESGGLPLRDTQYF TGCGCCAGCAGTGAGTCTGGGGGTCTCCCACTCAGAGATACGCAGTATTTT - TRBV10-2 - 17 TRBJ2-3
CASSLVGQGSGTEAFF TGTGCCAGCAGCTTAGTAGGGCAGGGATCAGGCACTGAAGCTTTCTTT - TRBV7-9 - 16 TRBJ1-1
CASSYSVHSNQPQHF TGTGCCAGCAGTTACTCTGTACATAGCAATCAGCCCCAGCATTTT few TRBV6-5 - 15 TRBJ1-5
CASSLAGGKDHGYTF TGTGCCAGCAGCTTAGCGGGGGGGAAAGACCATGGCTACACCTTC - TRBV7-9 - 15 TRBJ1-2
CASSPASWDPQETQYF TGCGCCAGCAGTCCTGCGTCGTGGGACCCGCAAGAGACCCAGTACTTC once TRBV5-1 - 16 TRBJ2-5
CASRTDRGHNSPLHF TGTGCCAGCAGGACTGACAGGGGTCATAATTCACCCCTCCACTTT once TRBV6-6 TRBD1 15 TRBJ1-6
CASSQGPDTQYF TGTGCCAGCAGCCAAGGGCCAGATACGCAGTATTTT - TRBV28 - 12 TRBJ2-3
CASLTERNSPLHF TGTGCCAGCCTGACAGAACGAAATTCACCCCTCCACTTT - TRBV6-1 - 13 TRBJ1-6
CASSLGTTDQPQHF TGTGCCAGCAGCTTAGGCACAACGGATCAGCCCCAGCATTTT - TRBV7-8 - 14 TRBJ1-5
CASSPLAVDTQYF TGCGCCAGCAGCCCTCTAGCGGTAGATACGCAGTATTTT - TRBV5-1 TRBD2 13 TRBJ2-3
CASSGGSGGKETQYF TGTGCCAGCAGTGGAGGTAGCGGGGGGAAAGAGACCCAGTACTTC once TRBV6-1 TRBD2 15 TRBJ2-5
CASMRTGAGQPQHF TGTGCCAGCATGAGGACGGGAGCGGGCCAGCCCCAGCATTTT - TRBV2 - 14 TRBJ1-5
CASSQDGGMNTEAFF TGTGCCAGCAGCCAAGATGGGGGCATGAACACTGAAGCTTTCTTT - TRBV4-2 - 15 TRBJ1-1
CASSLQGQGEQFF TGTGCCAGCAGCCTACAGGGGCAGGGTGAGCAGTTCTTC once TRBV6-6 TRBD1 13 TRBJ2-1
CASSPSGELFF TGTGCCAGCAGCCCCAGCGGGGAGCTGTTTTTT few TRBV11-3 - 11 TRBJ2-2
CASSWYVNTEAFF TGTGCCAGCAGCTGGTACGTGAACACTGAAGCTTTCTTT large TRBV7-2 - 13 TRBJ1-1
CASSQGFGQGFTYEQYF TGTGCCAGCAGCCAAGGTTTTGGACAGGGGTTCACCTACGAGCAGTACTTC - TRBV14 TRBD1 17 TRBJ2-7
CAWSETGQNTEAFF TGTGCCTGGAGTGAGACAGGGCAGAACACTGAAGCTTTCTTT - TRBV30 TRBD1 14 TRBJ1-1
CASSSNTEAFF TGTGCCAGCAGCTCGAACACTGAAGCTTTCTTT - TRBV11-3 - 11 TRBJ1-1
CASSIGDRVTEAFF TGTGCCAGTAGTATTGGGGACAGGGTAACTGAAGCTTTCTTT - TRBV19 TRBD1 14 TRBJ1-1